A single sample is the source of the 26 T cell receptor beta chains below, sequenced in a study of cytomegalovirus exposure and HLA in healthy donors. Primers included in the PCR were 60 Vbeta and 13 Jbeta primers. Using immunoSEQ multiplex PCR, the repertoire was profiled, and TCRdb retains in-frame clones only, with some absent. Of some 170,000 clones in the sample, roughly four fifths are singletons; the top ten hold around 14%. Sequencing was carried out using PBMCs. These receptors came from a woman aged 45-60 years in good health and CMV-seronegative.

The rearrangement links TRBV10-3 to TRBJ2-7; TRBD2 might be the D (7 bases). Germline assignment: CDR1 ENHRY and CDR2 SYGVKD. The CDR3 contains 14 residues. Trimming left V 4 bases short and J 7 bases short, with 17 bases between. This CDR3 is CAISVGGAQGEQYF. The DNA for the CDR3 is TGTGCCATCAGTGTGGGGGGGGCGCAGGGGGAGCAGTACTTC.

The chain carries TRBV9 and TRBJ2-1; TRBD1 might be the D (7 bases). CDR1 and CDR2 (germline): SGDLS, YYNGEE. V shed 0 bases and J shed 5 bases, with 33 bases lying between them. CDR3 length: 22 amino acids. Here the CDR3 reads CASSVGRGYEGQSGRVNNEQFF. The DNA for the CDR3 is TGTGCCAGCAGCGTAGGGCGGGGTTACGAGGGACAGTCCGGCAGGGTCAACAATGAGCAGTTCTTC.

The rearrangement uses TRBV5-8 and TRBJ1-4; maybe TRBD1 (6 bases). Trimming took 0 bases from V and 7 from J, leaving 10 bases between them. Germline CDR1 and CDR2: SGHTS and YDEGEE. The CDR3 has 14 residues. In DNA, the CDR3 is TGTGCCAGCAGCTTGGGGCAGGGGACTGAAAAACTGTTTTTT. Translating it yields CASSLGQGTEKLFF.

The chain links TRBV28 to TRBJ1-5, with a weak D call TRBD1 (6 bases). The CDR3 extends over 15 amino acids. In germline, CDR1 is MDHEN, CDR2 SYDVKM. V dropped 6 bases and J dropped 4 bases, with 16 bases sitting between them. CDR3 residues: CASRGIDRLNQPQHF. DNA of the CDR3: TGTGCCAGCAGAGGAATAGACAGGCTTAATCAGCCCCAGCATTTT.

This clone was seen a few times. The chain is built from TRBV9 and TRBJ2-2; 7 positions match TRBD1. CDR1 is SGDLS, CDR2 YYNGEE, per germline. V was pared by 3 bases and J by 3 bases, with 11 bases of the junction left unmatched. The CDR3 spans 17 residues. This chain's CDR3 is CASSAKKGADYTGELFF. The CDR3 coding sequence is TGTGCCAGCAGCGCTAAAAAGGGGGCTGACTACACCGGGGAGCTGTTTTTT.

V gene TRBV7-2 combines with J gene TRBJ2-7; TRBD2 aligns across 8 bases. Germline CDR1 is SGHTA and CDR2 is FQGNSA. The V gene end was trimmed by 0 bases and the J gene end by 5 bases; junction bases not matched to a gene: 0. This CDR3 contains 13 residues. CDR3 bases: TGTGCCAGCAGCTTAGCCGGGAGGGACGAGCAGTACTTC. Translation: CASSLAGRDEQYF. The full variable domain, rest sourced from reference TRBV7-2 and TRBJ2-7, is GAGVSQSPSNKVTEKGKDVELRCDPISGHTALYWYRQSLGQGLEFLIYFQGNSAPDKSGLPSDRFSAERTGGSVSTLTIQRTQQEDSAVYLCASSLAGRDEQYFGPGTRLTVT.

The rearrangement links TRBV6-1 to TRBJ1-1; D is uncertain. The length of the CDR3 is 11 residues. V lost 6 bases, J lost 5 bases, and 7 bases lay in between. CDR1 MNHNS and CDR2 SASEGT come from the germline V gene. This chain's CDR3 is CASRDKTEAFF. CDR3 sequence (DNA): TGTGCCAGCAGAGACAAGACTGAAGCTTTCTTT.

The chain is built from TRBV28 and TRBJ2-7, with 9 bases fitting TRBD1. The CDR3 length is 14 residues. Germline V CDR1 and CDR2: MDHEN, SYDVKM. With 5 bases clipped from V and 5 bases from J, the junction kept 7 bases outside the gene matches. The CDR3, as DNA: TGTGCCAGCAGTCCGGGACAGGGAGGGAACGAGCAGTACTTC. Translated, it gives CASSPGQGGNEQYF.

This chain's CDR3 is CASGASGASPDTQYF. CDR3 nucleotide sequence: TGTGCCAGCGGAGCTAGCGGGGCATCCCCAGATACGCAGTATTTT. The chain combines TRBV4-2 with TRBJ2-3, with TRBD2 matching over 9 bases. V lost 8 bases and J lost 4; bases outside the gene matches: 10. Germline lookup yields CDR1 LGHNA and CDR2 YNFKEQ. There are 15 residues in the CDR3.

In nucleotides, the CDR3 is TGTGCCAGCAGCCAAGATCCCCCCGCGACTAGCGGGGCCGGGGAGCTGTTTTTT. Encoded protein: CASSQDPPATSGAGELFF. This chain uses TRBV4-2 with TRBJ2-2; 11 bases match TRBD2. The CDR3 consists of 18 residues. From germline, CDR1 is LGHNA and CDR2 YNFKEQ. The trim removed 0 bases at V and 6 bases at J, leaving 9 bases unmatched.

The chain uses TRBV7-7 and TRBJ2-1; 13 nucleotides agree with TRBD2. V was clipped by 5 bases and J by 6 bases; unmatched bases: 4. Germline lookup yields CDR1 SSHAT and CDR2 FNYEAQ (reference sequence). This CDR3 is 15 amino acids long. CDR3 sequence reads: CASSPGLAGPNEQFF. The CDR3 DNA is TGTGCCAGCAGCCCGGGACTAGCGGGGCCCAATGAGCAGTTCTTC.

This chain connects TRBV7-2 to TRBJ2-1; 7 bases fit TRBD2. The CDR3 length is 18 residues. Per germline, CDR1 SGHTA and CDR2 FQGNSA. Unmatched junction bases numbered 14, after V lost 1 base and J lost 5 bases. The CDR3 DNA reads TGTGCCAGCAGCTTAGGAAAGGGAGGGCCGAGAACACACAATGAGCAGTTCTTC. It translates to CASSLGKGGPRTHNEQFF.

The J gene is TRBJ2-5, the V gene TRBV29-1; 9 bases line up with TRBD2. Germline CDR1 reads SQVTM; CDR2 reads ANQGSEA. J gave up 4 bases and V 1 base, and 10 bases lay outside the gene matches. The CDR3 contains 16 residues. The DNA of the CDR3 is TGCAGCGTTGAAGGGGGATCAGCGGGGGGTCGAGAGACCCAGTACTTC. Translation: CSVEGGSAGGRETQYF.

The genes are TRBV28 and TRBJ2-3; 12 bases are a match to TRBD2. The V and J ends lost 4 bases and 8 bases, in that order; junction bases with no gene match: 10. This CDR3 is built from 16 residues. CDR1 is MDHEN and CDR2 is SYDVKM in the germline V gene. In DNA form, the CDR3 reads TGTGCCAGCAGTTCCCCGCGGACTAGCGGGACGGGTACGCAGTATTTT. Protein product: CASSSPRTSGTGTQYF.

This chain uses TRBV9 with TRBJ2-7; no clear D. The assigned J gene may be wrong: the sequence end matches TRBJ2-5 better. CDR1 is SGDLS, CDR2 YYNGEE, per germline. The CDR3 consists of 16 residues. CDR3 sequence: CASSAQEGLKGETQYF. The CDR3 nucleotides read TGTGCCAGCAGCGCCCAAGAAGGGTTAAAGGGAGAGACCCAGTACTTC.

The gene calls are TRBV4-1 and TRBJ2-7; tentative D call: TRBD2 (6 bases). This CDR3 is built from 15 residues. The germline gives CDR1 MGHRA, CDR2 YSYEKL. V lost 0 bases and J lost 4, with 13 bases in between. The CDR3 is CASSQEGGVEYEQYF. CDR3 sequence (DNA): TGCGCCAGCAGCCAAGAAGGAGGGGTTGAGTACGAGCAGTACTTC.

This chain joins TRBV9 and TRBJ2-1; D might be TRBD2 (6 bases). The length of the CDR3 is 15 residues. Germline V gene data show CDR1 as SGDLS and CDR2 as YYNGEE. Trimming shortened V by 0 bases and J by 1 base, and 8 bases separated the two germline ends. This chain's CDR3 is CASSVAEGSYNEQFF. The DNA of the CDR3 is TGTGCCAGCAGCGTAGCGGAGGGGTCCTACAATGAGCAGTTCTTC.

V gene TRBV7-8 combines with J gene TRBJ2-7; possible D gene TRBD2, 6 bases. The germline V gene has CDR1 SGHVS and CDR2 FQNEAQ. The CDR3 length is 15 residues. V was trimmed by 1 base and J by 1 base, leaving 11 bases between them. CDR3 sequence: CASSLEGGRSYEQYF. The CDR3 DNA reads as TGTGCCAGCAGCTTAGAGGGTGGGAGGTCCTACGAGCAGTACTTC.

The chain combines TRBV10-3 with TRBJ2-5; the D gene is possibly TRBD1 (5 bases). CDR1 ENHRY and CDR2 SYGVKD come from the germline V gene. CDR3 length equals 14 residues. V was pared by 2 bases and J by 4 bases, with 11 bases between. The CDR3 is CAISEGDGAETQYF. CDR3 DNA: TGTGCCATCAGTGAGGGGGATGGGGCAGAGACCCAGTACTTC.

To note about this clone: The junction differs from germline at one of its ends, possibly a read error. The rearrangement links TRBV29-1 to TRBJ2-1; TRBD2 matches at 7 bases. The CDR3 spans 14 residues. The germline gives CDR1 SQVTM, CDR2 ANQGSEA. CDR3 DNA sequence: TGCAGCGTCGAAGGGACTAACACGGGGAATGAGCAGTTCTTC. It specifies CSVEGTNTGNEQFF.

The CDR3 region is CASSLTGANQPQHF. For the CDR3, the DNA is TGTGCCAGCAGCCTAACAGGGGCCAATCAGCCCCAGCATTTT. This rearrangement joins TRBV28 to TRBJ1-5; TRBD1 matches 7 bases. CDR3 length equals 14 residues. V shed 6 bases, J shed 3 bases, and the junction held 5 bases outside the gene matches. Germline lookup yields CDR1 MDHEN and CDR2 SYDVKM.

This clone was detected once. The V and J genes are TRBV5-1 and TRBJ2-5; 9 bases map to TRBD2. The V gene's germline CDR1 is SGHRS and CDR2 YFSETQ. CDR3 length equals 18 residues. J gave up 5 bases and V 4 bases, and 18 bases lay outside the gene matches. CDR3 in DNA: TGCGCCAGCAGCCTTTGGTCCAGCGGGAGGACAAGATATGAGACCCAGTACTTC. It yields the protein CASSLWSSGRTRYETQYF.

The chain combines TRBV15 with TRBJ1-4; possibly TRBD1 for D (5 bases). Trimming left V 0 bases short and J 5 bases short, with 10 bases between. Germline CDR1 LNHNV, CDR2 YYDKDF (reference sequence). The CDR3 has 15 residues. CDR3 sequence: CATSRESGGNEKLFF. Written as DNA, the CDR3 is TGTGCCACCAGCAGAGAGTCGGGGGGGAATGAAAAACTGTTTTTT.

The chain joins TRBV4-3 to TRBJ2-3; the D is unclear. CDR1 LGHNA and CDR2 YSLEER come from the germline V gene. V lost 4 bases, J lost 7 bases, and 12 bases lay in between. CDR3 length: 13 amino acids. The CDR3 loop is CASSRIQANTQYF. CDR3 bases: TGCGCCAGCAGCCGAATCCAGGCCAATACGCAGTATTTT.

V and J are TRBV6-1 and TRBJ1-1; 11 bases map to TRBD1. Per the germline V gene, CDR1 is MNHNS and CDR2 is SASEGT. J gave up 7 bases and V 6 bases, and 7 bases lay outside the gene matches. The CDR3 covers 14 residues. This chain's CDR3 is CASRSRTGGGEAFF. CDR3 bases: TGTGCCAGCAGGTCCAGGACAGGGGGCGGTGAAGCTTTCTTT.

The chain has TRBV30 and TRBJ1-2; 7 nucleotides match TRBD1. V gave up 4 bases and J gave up 1 base; unmatched junction bases: 0. The CDR3 contains 12 residues. The germline V gene encodes CDR1 GTSNPN and CDR2 SVGIG (reference sequence). The CDR3 DNA reads TGTGCCTGGACAGGGGGTAACTATGGCTACACCTTC. Translation gives CAWTGGNYGYTF. Full variable domain (rest looked up from reference TRBV30 and TRBJ1-2): SQTIHQWPATLVQPVGSPLSLECTVEGTSNPNLYWYRQAAGRGLQLLFYSVGIGQISSEVPQNLSASRPQDRQFILSSKKLLLSDSGFYLCAWTGGNYGYTFGSGTRLTVV.